This is a list of T cell receptor beta chains from one sample in a study of PD-1 blockade in mismatch repair-deficient tumors. Produced via immunoSEQ multiplex PCR; TCRdb's table is partial and in-frame only. The top ten hold roughly 6% of the sample, which has some 85,000 clones, roughly 80% seen once. The material was peripheral blood, obtained 44 weeks after starting pembrolizumab. Every receptor here comes from an adult with mismatch repair-deficient cancer. Each CDR3 is given with its conserved first and last residue. D genes are given only for firm matches. A row's size may be missing; if present it is once, few, many or a size class.

d_call	v_call	j_call	clone_size	cdr3_nt	cdr3_aa
TRBD2	TRBV5-4	TRBJ2-1	.	TGTGCCAGCAGCATCGGGACTAGCGGGAGTTACAATGAGCAGTTCTTC	CASSIGTSGSYNEQFF
.	TRBV5-6	TRBJ1-5	.	TGTGCCAGCAGCTTGAAACGCAATCAGCCCCAGCATTTT	CASSLKRNQPQHF
TRBD1	TRBV6-5	TRBJ2-7	once	TGTGCCAGCAGTGACCGGGACAGCGACTACGAGCAGTACTTC	CASSDRDSDYEQYF
TRBD1	TRBV4-3	TRBJ2-3	.	TGCGCCAGCAGCCAAGATACGGGACAGAACGTAGATACGCAGTATTTT	CASSQDTGQNVDTQYF
TRBD1	TRBV4-3	TRBJ2-1	.	TGCGCCAGCAGCCAGGGAACAGGGGGCGCCTACAATGAGCAGTTCTTC	CASSQGTGGAYNEQFF
.	TRBV7-9	TRBJ2-5	.	TGTGCCAGCAGTCTCGGGACGGCGTATGAGACCCAGTACTTC	CASSLGTAYETQYF
.	TRBV2	TRBJ1-5	few	TGTGCCAGCAGTTGGGCCTCAGGGGATCAGCCCCAGCATTTT	CASSWASGDQPQHF
.	TRBV9	TRBJ2-7	.	TGTGCCAGCAGCGTAAATGGGGGCCCGTACGAGCAGTACTTC	CASSVNGGPYEQYF
TRBD2	TRBV7-6	TRBJ2-1	.	TGTGCCAGCAGCGTTAGCGGGAGTGTAAGCAATGAGCAGTTCTTC	CASSVSGSVSNEQFF
TRBD2	TRBV27	TRBJ2-2	once	TGTGCCAGCAGTTTAGTGAGCGGGAGGACCTCTGGGGGGGAGCTGTTTTTT	CASSLVSGRTSGGELFF
TRBD2	TRBV11-2	TRBJ2-3	once	TGTGCCAGCAGCTGGAGCGGACTAGCGGGGACCACAGATACGCAGTATTTT	CASSWSGLAGTTDTQYF
.	TRBV11-3	TRBJ2-7	.	TGTGCCAGCAGCTTACAAGGGACGAGTACCTACGAGCAGTACTTC	CASSLQGTSTYEQYF
.	TRBV5-1	TRBJ2-1	.	TGCGCCAGCAGCTTGGACCCCTACAATGAGCAGTTCTTC	CASSLDPYNEQFF
.	TRBV5-4	TRBJ1-1	.	TGTGCCAGCAGCCCGGGACAGAACACTGAAGCTTTCTTT	CASSPGQNTEAFF
TRBD1	TRBV30	TRBJ1-5	.	TGTGCCTGGGGGGACAGGGGGAGTCAGCCCCAGCATTTT	CAWGDRGSQPQHF
.	TRBV15	TRBJ2-1	.	TGTGCCACCAGCAGAGATACGGTTAGCTCCTACAATGAGCAGTTCTTC	CATSRDTVSSYNEQFF
.	TRBV28	TRBJ2-7	.	TGTGCCAGCAGTTCCAACTTCTACGAGCAGTACTTC	CASSSNFYEQYF
.	TRBV14	TRBJ2-1	.	TGTGCCAGCAGCCAAGAGCGGGGGCTCCGCAATGAGCAGTTCTTC	CASSQERGLRNEQFF
TRBD1	TRBV5-4	TRBJ2-7	.	TGTGCCAGCAGCGCCACCGGGACAGGGTCCTACGAGCAGTACTTC	CASSATGTGSYEQYF
.	TRBV6-1	TRBJ1-2	.	TGTGCCAGCAGTGAAAGGAAATATGGCTACACCTTC	CASSERKYGYTF
.	TRBV7-3	TRBJ2-3	once	TGTGCCAGCAGTGGGGGAGCCACAGATACGCAGTATTTT	CASSGGATDTQYF
.	TRBV7-2	TRBJ1-1	.	TGTGCCAGCACCTTTGATGGGGACACTGAAGCTTTCTTT	CASTFDGDTEAFF
TRBD2	TRBV4-1	TRBJ2-3	once	TGCGCCAGCAGCCTACGTAGCGGGAGCGCAGATACGCAGTATTTT	CASSLRSGSADTQYF
TRBD1	TRBV9	TRBJ2-7	once	TGTGCCAGCAGCGTTTATGGGACAGGGTCGTACGAGCAGTACTTC	CASSVYGTGSYEQYF
TRBD2	TRBV5-1	TRBJ2-3	.	TGCGCCAGCAGCTTGGCCGGGACTAGATTCCCAGATACGCAGTATTTT	CASSLAGTRFPDTQYF
TRBD2	TRBV4-1	TRBJ2-1	few	TGCGCCAGCAGCCAATCAGGACTAGCGGGAGCTTTCAATGAGCAGTTCTTC	CASSQSGLAGAFNEQFF
.	TRBV18	TRBJ2-7	.	TGTGCCAGCTCACCGGGGCAGGGGGGGTACTACGAGCAGTACTTC	CASSPGQGGYYEQYF
.	TRBV27	TRBJ1-2	.	TGTGCCACCTTCGGAGCTCCACAGGGCTATGGCTACACCTTC	CATFGAPQGYGYTF
.	TRBV18	TRBJ2-1	.	TGTGCCAGCTCACCAGGGACCTTTGGGGCATACAATGAGCAGTTCTTC	CASSPGTFGAYNEQFF